The 3 T cell receptor beta chains in this list originate from one sample, sequenced in a study of T cells after yellow fever vaccination (dated by TCRdb to between 2019 and 2020). The treatment or condition label on this specimen signifies: live attenuated yellow fever vaccine strain. The library came from 5' RACE. Sequencing took place on an Illumina HiSeq 2500. TCRdb reran the public reads through fastp at Q25 and MiXCR, keeping productive beta chains. All rows with the same CDR3 protein become a single entry with the most common DNA and genes. This sample comprises roughly 150,000 distinct CDR3 sequences, about 7% of them detected only once. Jointly, the top ten make up 2.5% of the sample. Specimen: CD4+ T cells sorted from PBMCs, collected 5 to 6 days after the first yellow fever vaccination. The receptors originated from a man younger than 30 who received the YFV17D yellow fever vaccine.

This clonotype was counted at least ten times. The J gene is TRBJ2-3, the V gene TRBV2, with unresolved D. From germline, CDR1 is SNHLY and CDR2 FYNNEI. The CDR3 is made up of 16 amino acids. The V gene lost 1 base and the J gene lost 4 bases, with 15 bases spanning the gap. CDR3 region: CASSEESDKSPDTQYF. CDR3 DNA sequence: TGTGCCAGCAGTGAAGAAAGTGATAAGTCCCCAGATACGCAGTATTTT.

This clonotype was detected ten times or more. V is TRBV7-2 and J is TRBJ1-5, with D possibly TRBD1 on 5 matching bases. The V gene's germline CDR1 is SGHTA and CDR2 FQGNSA. Trimming shortened V by 4 bases and J by 1 base, and 11 bases separated the two germline ends. This CDR3 contains 15 residues. This chain's CDR3 is CASSSVWGSNQPQHF. CDR3 coding DNA: TGTGCCAGCAGCTCCGTTTGGGGGAGCAATCAGCCCCAGCATTTT.

This clonotype came up a few times. The rearrangement joins TRBV6-5 to TRBJ1-2, with D possibly TRBD1 on 5 matching bases. With 8 bases removed from V and 6 bases from J, the gap between germline ends came to 13 bases. The CDR3 sequence is 12 residues long. CDR1 is MNHEY, CDR2 SVGAGI, per germline. In nucleotides, the CDR3 is TGTGCCAGCCGCGGCAGGGCGAATGGCTACACCTTC. Encoded protein: CASRGRANGYTF.